Listed below are T cell receptor beta chains from one sample, sequenced in a study of OX40 agonist ivuxolimab in advanced cancers. Repertoires were generated with immunoSEQ multiplex PCR, while TCRdb's copy carries only in-frame clones and drops some. The sample contains 30,000 or so clones, roughly 82% of which appear only once. This sample comprised CD4+ or CD8+ T cells sorted from blood, obtained in a trial of the OX40 agonist ivuxolimab. All receptors come from an adult with an advanced solid tumor such as melanoma, head and neck, liver or kidney cancer. CDR3s include the opening cysteine and the closing phenylalanine or tryptophan. Fields, in order: V gene, J gene, CDR3 protein.

V: TRBV18; J: TRBJ1-4; CDR3: CASSPPSRANEKLFF
V: TRBV4-1; J: TRBJ2-1; CDR3: CASSQGTGIRFHEQFF
V: TRBV10-3; J: TRBJ1-3; CDR3: CAISEAWRPSGNTIYF
V: TRBV11-3; J: TRBJ2-3; CDR3: CASSLDHGGRDTQYF
V: TRBV5-5; J: TRBJ2-5; CDR3: CASSSFWTSGEETQYF
V: TRBV2; J: TRBJ1-2; CDR3: CASRGTKLESGYTF
V: TRBV6-5; J: TRBJ1-1; CDR3: CASSGTGQGYEAFF
V: TRBV6-5; J: TRBJ1-5; CDR3: CASSRTGSNQPQHF
V: TRBV5-5; J: TRBJ2-1; CDR3: CASSPGLAGAEGQFF
V: TRBV19; J: TRBJ1-3; CDR3: CASSTQAGPGNTIYF
V: TRBV5-1; J: TRBJ1-2; CDR3: CASSIGGINGYTF
V: TRBV12-5; J: NA; CDR3: CASAIAGDYEQYF
V: TRBV5-1; J: TRBJ1-2; CDR3: CASSYITAGTDLNYGYTF
V: TRBV10-3; J: TRBJ2-7; CDR3: CAISKTDFSYEQYF
V: TRBV6-5; J: TRBJ1-6; CDR3: CASSPGVYSPLHF
V: TRBV19; J: TRBJ1-2; CDR3: CASSIGGTNYGYTF
V: TRBV5-1; J: TRBJ2-3; CDR3: CASSLIRSSTDTQYF
V: TRBV30; J: TRBJ1-2; CDR3: CASQGVGGRYGYTF
V: TRBV19; J: TRBJ2-3; CDR3: CASSIRGSGDTQYF
V: TRBV28; J: TRBJ1-4; CDR3: CASSPRSGNEKLFF
V: TRBV6-6; J: TRBJ2-4; CDR3: CASNGAGGKNIQYF
V: TRBV28; J: TRBJ2-1; CDR3: CASSRRPGLAGVGVPNEQFF
V: TRBV10-3; J: TRBJ2-3; CDR3: CAISESTGNTQYF
V: TRBV5-1; J: TRBJ2-3; CDR3: CASSPASGTGELDTQYF
V: TRBV5-1; J: TRBJ2-1; CDR3: CASSRTAGSSYNEQFF
V: TRBV6-1; J: TRBJ2-1; CDR3: CASKASGGSYNEQFF
V: TRBV7-6; J: TRBJ2-3; CDR3: CASSPTELAGLWGDTQYF
V: TRBV7-6; J: TRBJ2-7; CDR3: CASSLGTSGGASHEQYF
V: TRBV12-5; J: TRBJ2-1; CDR3: CASGFFTSGVHNEQFF
V: TRBV19; J: TRBJ1-2; CDR3: CASTQPGQKLYGYTF
V: TRBV19; J: TRBJ2-2; CDR3: CASSTPGLAGGERDTGELFF
V: TRBV19; J: TRBJ2-3; CDR3: CASSTPLSTDTQYF
V: TRBV30; J: TRBJ2-7; CDR3: CAWSEGGIQEQYF
V: TRBV6-5; J: TRBJ1-1; CDR3: CASRIQGIDTEAFF
V: TRBV4-1; J: TRBJ1-6; CDR3: CASSQGQSNSPLHF
V: TRBV19; J: TRBJ1-6; CDR3: CASSILGTAAVNNSPLHF
V: TRBV18; J: TRBJ1-2; CDR3: CASSPTGLAGYTF